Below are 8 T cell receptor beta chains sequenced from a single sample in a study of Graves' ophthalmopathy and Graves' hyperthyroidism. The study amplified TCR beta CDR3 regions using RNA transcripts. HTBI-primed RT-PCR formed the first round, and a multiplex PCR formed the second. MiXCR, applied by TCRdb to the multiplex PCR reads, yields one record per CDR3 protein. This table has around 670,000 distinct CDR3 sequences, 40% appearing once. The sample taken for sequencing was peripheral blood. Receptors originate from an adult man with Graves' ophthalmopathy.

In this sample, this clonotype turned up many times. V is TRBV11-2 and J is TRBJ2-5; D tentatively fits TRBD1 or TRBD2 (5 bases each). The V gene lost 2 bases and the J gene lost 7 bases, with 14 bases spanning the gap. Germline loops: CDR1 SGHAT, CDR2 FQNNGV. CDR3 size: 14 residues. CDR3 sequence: CASSLQGYAGTQYF. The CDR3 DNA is TGTGCCAGCAGCTTACAGGGTTATGCGGGGACCCAGTACTTC.

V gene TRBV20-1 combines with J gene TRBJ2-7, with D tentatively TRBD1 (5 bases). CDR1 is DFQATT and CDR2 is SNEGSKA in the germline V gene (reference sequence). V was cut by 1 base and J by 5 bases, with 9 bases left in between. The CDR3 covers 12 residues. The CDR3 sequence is CSARGGHHEQYF. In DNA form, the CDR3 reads TGCAGTGCTAGAGGGGGCCACCACGAGCAGTACTTC.

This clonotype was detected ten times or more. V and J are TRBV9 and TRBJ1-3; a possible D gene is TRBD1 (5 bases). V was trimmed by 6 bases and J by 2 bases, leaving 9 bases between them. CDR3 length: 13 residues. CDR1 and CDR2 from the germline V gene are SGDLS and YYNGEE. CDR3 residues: CASTRTPGNTIYF. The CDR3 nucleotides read TGTGCCAGCACCAGGACACCTGGAAACACCATATATTTT.

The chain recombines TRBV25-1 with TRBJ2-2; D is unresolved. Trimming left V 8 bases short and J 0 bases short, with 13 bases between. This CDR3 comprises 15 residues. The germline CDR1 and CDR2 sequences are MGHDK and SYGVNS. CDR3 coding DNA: TGTGCCAGCGGTGGTGGGTTCGCGAACACCGGGGAGCTGTTTTTT. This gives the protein CASGGGFANTGELFF. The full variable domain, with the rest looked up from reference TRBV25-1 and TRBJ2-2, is EADIYQTPRYLVIGTGKKITLECSQTMGHDKMYWYQQDPGMELHLIHYSYGVNSTEKGDLSSESTVSRIRTEHFPLTLESARPSHTSQYLCASGGGFANTGELFFGEGSRLTVL.

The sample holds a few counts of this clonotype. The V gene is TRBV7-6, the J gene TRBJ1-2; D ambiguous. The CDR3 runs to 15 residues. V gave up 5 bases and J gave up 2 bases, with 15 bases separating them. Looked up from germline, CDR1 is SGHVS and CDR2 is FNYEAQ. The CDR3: CASSPYSGKNYGYTF. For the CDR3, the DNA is TGTGCCAGCAGCCCATATTCCGGGAAGAACTATGGCTACACCTTC.

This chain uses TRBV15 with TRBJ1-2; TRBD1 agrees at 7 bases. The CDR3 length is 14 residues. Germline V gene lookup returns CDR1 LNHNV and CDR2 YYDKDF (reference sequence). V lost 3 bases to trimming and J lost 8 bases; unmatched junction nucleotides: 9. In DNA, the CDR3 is TGTGCCACCAGCAGTTACCTAGGACAGGACGGCTACACCTTC. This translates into CATSSYLGQDGYTF.

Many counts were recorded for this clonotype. As DNA, the CDR3 is TGTGCCAGCAGCTTAGGGACTAATGAAAAACTGTTTTTT. Translation gives CASSLGTNEKLFF. The V and J genes are TRBV7-9 and TRBJ1-4; D is unresolved. CDR3 length: 13 amino acids. Germline V gene sequence: CDR1 SEHNR, CDR2 FQNEAQ (reference sequence). V lost 1 base and J 2 bases, leaving 2 bases between the germline ends.

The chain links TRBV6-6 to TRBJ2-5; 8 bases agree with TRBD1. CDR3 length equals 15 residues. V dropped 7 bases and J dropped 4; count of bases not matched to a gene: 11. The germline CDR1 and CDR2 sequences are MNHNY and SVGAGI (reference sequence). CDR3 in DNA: TGTGCCAGCACCGCCGGACAGGGCGGAGTAGAGACCCAGTACTTC. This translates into CASTAGQGGVETQYF.